This entry features one T cell receptor (beta chain) sequence. As to treatment: 19 received Ad26.COV2.S at low or high dose, single or two shots; five or six received placebo; per-sample allocation not given. Repertoires come from day 63 after the first vaccine or placebo injection. Germline values: CDR1 MGHRA, CDR2 YSYEKL. The CDR3 runs to 16 residues. V lost 0 bases and J 1 base, leaving 10 bases between the germline ends. Clones were sequenced by immunoSEQ multiplex PCR, and TCRdb holds only the in-frame ones, with some missing. The repertoire holds 300,000 to 400,000 clones, with about nine tenths as singletons. The source of the sample is a study of Ad26.COV2.S vaccination and SARS-CoV-2 variants.

The specimen comprised peripheral blood, sampled in a trial of Ad26.COV2.S vaccine versus placebo. The rearrangement joins TRBV4-1 to TRBJ2-1, with D perhaps TRBD1 (6 bases). The origin of this receptor is a person between 18 and 65 years old who received the Ad26.COV2.S COVID-19 vaccine or a placebo. The CDR3 DNA is TGCGCCAGCAGCCAAGATGGGCAGGGGTCCTACAATGAGCAGTTCTTC. This sequence encodes CASSQDGQGSYNEQFF.